This T cell receptor beta chain derives from a study of blood T cell repertoires in COVID-19. Turning to the study itself: Sample material is recorded as cDNA or gDNA derived from T cells, B-cell-depleted T cells, or PBMCs.

V gave up 4 bases and J gave up 5 bases; unmatched junction bases: 5. The germline gives CDR1 MNHNY, CDR2 SVGAGI (reference sequence). The CDR3 contains 13 residues. Profiling relied on immunoSEQ multiplex PCR, and the TCRdb table lists in-frame clones only, not all of them. The repertoire has about 150,000 clones, approximately 83% of them found once; the top ten carry 25% to 30%. The chain combines TRBV6-6 with TRBJ2-7; TRBD1 matches at 7 bases. The sequenced material came from peripheral blood. This receptor was obtained from a woman in her fifties or sixties with acute or convalescent COVID-19. The CDR3 nucleotides are TGTGCCAGCAGTTTTTCGACAGGGCACGAGCAGTACTTC. As protein: CASSFSTGHEQYF.